Following are 18 T cell receptor beta chains from one sample sequenced in a study of radiotherapy plus CTLA-4 blockade in lung cancer. Clones were read by immunoSEQ multiplex PCR, and TCRdb kept only the in-frame ones, dropping some. The data show about 57,000 clones, more than 60% seen once. Sequencing was performed on peripheral blood, taken from a patient treated with radiotherapy plus ipilimumab. These receptors were taken from a human donor with non-small cell lung cancer who had a complete response to radiotherapy plus ipilimumab.

This chain links TRBV29-1 with TRBJ2-2, with D perhaps matching TRBD1 (6 bases). The germline V gene has CDR1 SQVTM and CDR2 ANQGSEA. The CDR3 spans 14 residues. Trimming pared 5 bases from V and 6 bases from J, leaving 16 bases between. This CDR3 reads CSVQARGGSGELFF. DNA of the CDR3: TGCAGCGTTCAGGCCAGGGGTGGTTCCGGGGAGCTGTTTTTT.

This clone was seen just once. The chain recombines TRBV7-2 with TRBJ2-2; D might be TRBD1 (6 bases). The ends were cut back, 4 bases at V and 0 bases at J, with 12 bases in the middle. The length of the CDR3 is 16 residues. Germline CDR1 and CDR2: SGHTA and FQGNSA. CDR3 sequence reads: CASSSTRTANTGELFF. CDR3 nucleotides: TGTGCCAGCAGCTCCACTAGGACAGCGAACACCGGGGAGCTGTTTTTT. The complete variable domain, with remaining parts taken from reference TRBV7-2 and TRBJ2-2, reads GAGVSQSPSNKVTEKGKDVELRCDPISGHTALYWYRQSLGQGLEFLIYFQGNSAPDKSGLPSDRFSAERTGGSVSTLTIQRTQQEDSAVYLCASSSTRTANTGELFFGEGSRLTVL.

The chain carries TRBV12-2 and TRBJ2-1; the table calls TRBD2, which could not be checked here. TRBV12-2 is designated a pseudogene. The CDR3 covers 17 residues. The CDR3 region has the DNA TGTGCAAGTCGCCTACTAGCGGGAGGCCTGCCCGGGGGTGAGCAGTTCTTC. Translated: CASRLLAGGLPGGEQFF.

The rearrangement joins TRBV27 to TRBJ2-1; a possible D gene is TRBD1 (6 bases). V lost 1 base, J lost 0 bases, and 13 bases lay in between. Germline CDR1 reads MNHEY; CDR2 reads SMNVEV (reference sequence). The length of the CDR3 is 17 residues. The CDR3 DNA sequence: TGTGCCAGCAGTTTATTCTCCGGGACACTCTCCTACAATGAGCAGTTCTTC. This translates into CASSLFSGTLSYNEQFF.

The genes are TRBV7-2 and TRBJ1-1; D not certain. The V and J ends lost 5 bases and 2 bases respectively, with 9 bases between them. There are 13 residues in the CDR3. The germline V gene encodes CDR1 SGHTA and CDR2 FQGNSA. CDR3 loop: CASSPTSNTEAFF. The CDR3 nucleotides are TGTGCCAGCAGCCCGACATCAAACACTGAAGCTTTCTTT.

The chain uses TRBV10-2 and TRBJ2-3; D remains unclear. The germline CDR1 and CDR2 sequences are WSHSY and SAAADI. V was shortened by 3 bases and J by 8 bases, with 6 bases between the two germline ends. This CDR3 has 11 amino acids. This CDR3 is CASSDSRTQYF. The CDR3 DNA follows: TGCGCCAGCAGTGACAGTCGTACGCAGTATTTT.

The V and J genes are TRBV7-2 and TRBJ2-1, with TRBD2 identical over 8 bases. The CDR3 consists of 15 residues. The V segment lost 3 bases and the J segment 5 bases; nucleotides outside the gene matches: 6. Germline lookup yields CDR1 SGHTA and CDR2 FQGNSA. The CDR3 loop reads CASSFTSGTHNEQFF. The CDR3 nucleotides read TGTGCCAGCAGCTTTACTAGCGGAACCCACAATGAGCAGTTCTTC.

The chain carries TRBV4-3 and TRBJ2-1; TRBD2 is a possible D gene (5 bases). The germline CDR1 and CDR2 sequences are LGHNA and YSLEER. V lost 3 bases and J lost 6, with 24 bases in between. There are 18 residues in the CDR3. The CDR3 nucleotides are TGCGCCAGCAGCCAGGATACTAACGAGGGTTGGAGGACCAATGAGCAGTTCTTC. This gives the protein CASSQDTNEGWRTNEQFF.

This chain joins TRBV6-1 and TRBJ1-4; D is undetermined. The CDR3 is made up of 13 amino acids. Trimming took off 7 bases at V and 7 bases at J, with 13 bases between the two ends. Germline lookup yields CDR1 MNHNS and CDR2 SASEGT. CDR3 DNA sequence: TGTGCCAGCATTGAGGGCCTTGGTGAAAAACTGTTTTTT. It codes for CASIEGLGEKLFF.

The rearrangement links TRBV28 to TRBJ1-5, with 7 positions matching TRBD1. Germline V lookup: CDR1 MDHEN, CDR2 SYDVKM. V gave up 3 bases and J gave up 7 bases; unmatched junction bases: 9. This CDR3 has 15 amino acids. CDR3 bases: TGTGCCAGCAGTTTGAGTACAGGGGCAAGGCAGCCCCAGCATTTT. Its translation: CASSLSTGARQPQHF.

DNA of the CDR3: TGTGCCAGCAGTGCTCCGGGAACGTGGCAGGAGACCCAGTACTTC. This encodes CASSAPGTWQETQYF. This chain links TRBV25-1 with TRBJ2-5, with D possibly being TRBD2 (5 bases). The CDR3 is 15 residues long. Between the trimmed V and J ends, which lost 4 bases and 5 bases, there was a span of 17 bases. Germline CDR1 reads MGHDK; CDR2 reads SYGVNS. The full variable domain, rest sourced from reference TRBV25-1 and TRBJ2-5, is EADIYQTPRYLVIGTGKKITLECSQTMGHDKMYWYQQDPGMELHLIHYSYGVNSTEKGDLSSESTVSRIRTEHFPLTLESARPSHTSQYLCASSAPGTWQETQYFGPGTRLLVL.

V is TRBV6-5 and J is TRBJ1-2; 7 bases align to TRBD1. CDR1 is MNHEY and CDR2 is SVGAGI in the germline V gene. The V and J ends lost 6 bases and 4 bases, in that order; junction bases with no gene match: 5. The CDR3 has 13 residues. The CDR3 here is CASSRGTAYGYTF. In nucleotides, the CDR3 is TGTGCCAGCAGCCGGGGGACAGCCTATGGCTACACCTTC.

This clone was observed a few times. The chain links TRBV14 to TRBJ1-1; D possibly corresponds to TRBD1 (5 bases). The germline CDR1 and CDR2 sequences are SGHDN and FVKESK. V lost 4 bases to trimming and J lost 11 bases, with 29 bases between them. There are 17 residues in the CDR3. The CDR3 coding sequence is TGTGCCAGCAGCCTACAGGTGGGCAGGGCAGGGAAATTTCCGGCTTTCTTT. Its protein is CASSLQVGRAGKFPAFF.

This rearrangement joins TRBV7-8 to TRBJ2-2; the D is unclear. Germline values: CDR1 SGHVS, CDR2 FQNEAQ. V shed 6 bases and J shed 5 bases, with 10 bases lying between them. This CDR3 contains 13 residues. The CDR3 loop is CASSFRRTGELFF. The CDR3 DNA follows: TGTGCCAGCAGTTTCCGGAGAACCGGGGAGCTGTTTTTT.

V is TRBV7-9 and J is TRBJ1-1; 11 bases map to TRBD1. There are 15 residues in the CDR3. J gave up 5 bases and V 4 bases, and 6 bases lay outside the gene matches. Per the germline V gene, CDR1 is SEHNR and CDR2 is FQNEAQ (reference sequence). CDR3 region: CASSSHGTGGTEAFF. The CDR3 DNA follows: TGTGCCAGCAGCTCTCACGGGACAGGGGGAACTGAAGCTTTCTTT.

The V call is TRBV19, the J call TRBJ2-4, with TRBD1 as a possible D gene (6 bases). There are 15 residues in the CDR3. Per the germline V gene, CDR1 is LNHDA and CDR2 is SQIVND (reference sequence). V gave up 8 bases and J gave up 0 bases, with 14 bases separating them. CDR3 DNA sequence: TGTGCCAGTCGTCAGGGGACCCTAGCCAAAAACATTCAGTACTTC. This codes for CASRQGTLAKNIQYF.

The table lists this clone with a count of one. The chain couples TRBV6-5 to TRBJ2-1, with 15 bases aligning to TRBD2. The germline V gene encodes CDR1 MNHEY and CDR2 SVGAGI. CDR3 length equals 16 residues. V shed 0 bases and J 8 bases; nucleotides not matched to a gene: 2. The CDR3 DNA follows: TGTGCCAGCAGTTACTCAGGACTAGCGGGAGGGGATGAGCAGTTCTTC. This encodes CASSYSGLAGGDEQFF.

V usage is TRBV9 and J usage is TRBJ1-2, with D perhaps TRBD1 (6 bases). The CDR3 length is 12 residues. In germline, CDR1 is SGDLS, CDR2 YYNGEE. The germline V and J ends were trimmed by 4 bases and 6 bases, with 10 bases remaining between them. The CDR3, as DNA: TGTGCCAGCAGCTCGAACAGGGATGGCTACACCTTC. Amino acid sequence: CASSSNRDGYTF.